Listed here are 6 T cell receptor beta chains from one sample, sequenced in a study of blood T cell repertoires in COVID-19. Here immunoSEQ multiplex PCR was the method, and the copy in TCRdb shows in-frame clones only, minus some. The sample carries about 480,000 clones, 85% to 90% recorded once. Material for sequencing was peripheral blood. The receptors were gathered from a woman aged 50 to 65 with COVID-19, enrolled during active disease.

The genes are TRBV10-3 and TRBJ1-5, with 12 bases lining up with TRBD1. Trimming removed 10 bases from V and 1 base from J; junction bases left unmatched: 8. The CDR3 is 16 amino acids. Looked up from germline, CDR1 is ENHRY and CDR2 is SYGVKD. The CDR3 nucleotides read TGTGCCACGTCCGGGACAGGGGGCTCGAGCAATCAGCCCCAGCATTTT. Amino acid sequence: CATSGTGGSSNQPQHF.

Points on this clone: Other DNA sequences within the sample encode an identical CDR3. V is TRBV27 and J is TRBJ2-7; D may be TRBD2 (7 bases). Between the trimmed V and J ends, which lost 4 bases and 3 bases, there was a span of 16 bases. The CDR3 spans 15 residues. CDR1 is MNHEY and CDR2 is SMNVEV in the germline V gene (reference sequence). The CDR3 nucleotides are TGTGCCAGCAGTTGGGGGGGCGGACTAGTCTACGAGCAGTACTTC. It yields the protein CASSWGGGLVYEQYF.

DNA for the CDR3: TGTGCCAGCAGCTTAGTCCTAGGGGATGGCTACACCTTC. Translated: CASSLVLGDGYTF. The V gene is TRBV7-2, the J gene TRBJ1-2, with a tentative D call TRBD1 (5 bases). V lost 1 base, J lost 6 bases, and 9 bases lay in between. The germline CDR1 and CDR2 sequences are SGHTA and FQGNSA. The CDR3 runs to 13 residues.

This clone was counted ten times or more. The chain links TRBV5-1 to TRBJ2-7, with TRBD2 as a possible D gene (7 bases). Looked up from germline, CDR1 is SGHRS and CDR2 is YFSETQ. V was clipped by 4 bases and J by 2 bases, with 13 bases between them. The CDR3 has 14 residues. CDR3 nucleotides: TGCGCCAGCAGCACCGGGGGGCCCCCCTACGAGCAGTACTTC. Amino acid sequence: CASSTGGPPYEQYF.

The CDR3 spells CASSQTRQGNTIYF. CDR3 in DNA: TGCGCCAGCAGCCAAACCCGACAGGGAAACACCATATATTTT. The rearrangement links TRBV4-1 to TRBJ1-3; possible D gene TRBD1, 5 bases. The V gene's germline CDR1 is MGHRA and CDR2 YSYEKL. V was shortened by 2 bases and J by 4 bases, with 9 bases between the two germline ends. This CDR3 spans 14 amino acids.

The chain has TRBV2 and TRBJ1-2; 9 bases are a match to TRBD1. This CDR3 comprises 14 residues. Germline CDR1 SNHLY, CDR2 FYNNEI. The J segment lost 5 bases and the V segment lost 2 bases, leaving 3 bases of the junction unmatched. In nucleotides, the CDR3 is TGTGCCAGCAGTGAAACGACAGGGGGGTATGGCTACACCTTC. Translation: CASSETTGGYGYTF. Using reference TRBV2 and TRBJ1-2 for the parts outside the CDR3, the full variable domain is EPEVTQTPSHQVTQMGQEVILRCVPISNHLYFYWYRQILGQKVEFLVSFYNNEISEKSEIFDDQFSVERPDGSNFTLKIRSTKLEDSAMYFCASSETTGGYGYTFGSGTRLTVV.